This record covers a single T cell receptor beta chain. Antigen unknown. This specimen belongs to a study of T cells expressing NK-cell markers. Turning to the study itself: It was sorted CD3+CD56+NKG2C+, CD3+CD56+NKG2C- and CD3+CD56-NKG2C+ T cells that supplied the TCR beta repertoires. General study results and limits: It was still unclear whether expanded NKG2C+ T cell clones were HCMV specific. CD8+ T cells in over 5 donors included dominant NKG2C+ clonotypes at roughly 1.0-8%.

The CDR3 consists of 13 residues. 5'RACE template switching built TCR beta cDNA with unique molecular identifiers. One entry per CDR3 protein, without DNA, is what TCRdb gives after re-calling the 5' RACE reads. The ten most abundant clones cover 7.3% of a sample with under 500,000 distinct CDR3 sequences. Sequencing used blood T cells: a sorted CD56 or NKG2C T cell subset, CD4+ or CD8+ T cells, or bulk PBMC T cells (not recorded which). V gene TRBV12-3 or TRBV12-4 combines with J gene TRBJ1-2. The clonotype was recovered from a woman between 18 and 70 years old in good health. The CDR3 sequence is CASSFGAPYGYTF.